The present T cell receptor (beta chain) was sequenced within a study of T cells in Graves' hyperthyroidism and ophthalmopathy. TCR beta CDR3 region amplification was performed from RNA transcripts. When the TCR CDR3 underwent first-round RT-PCR, the HTBI primer set was used. TCRdb independently ran MiXCR on the multiplex PCR reads; one entry per CDR3 protein. The sample contains around 300,000 distinct CDR3 sequences, roughly 14% of which appear only once. With 1 base clipped from V and 9 bases from J, the junction kept 10 bases outside the gene matches. The CDR3 loop spans 17 amino acids. Germline V gene lookup returns CDR1 LGHDT and CDR2 YNNKEL (reference sequence). Reasons for excluding patients were uncontrolled infection, other autoimmune disease, pregnancy or lactation.

The sample taken for sequencing was blood. The V and J genes are TRBV3-1 and TRBJ2-1, with TRBD2 matching 12 bases. This TCR derives from a woman aged 30 to 39 with Graves' hyperthyroidism. For the CDR3, the DNA is TGTGCCAGCAGCCAAGGCCCGACTAGCGGGAGCTTCGGTGAGCAGTTCTTC. It specifies CASSQGPTSGSFGEQFF.